The 14 T cell receptor beta chains presented below share a single source sample, sequenced in a study of Graves' ophthalmopathy and Graves' hyperthyroidism (dated by TCRdb to the late 2010s). This sample was sequenced with an Illumina HiSeq 2000. TCR beta CDR3 regions were amplified from RNA transcripts for repertoire sequencing. A first-round RT-PCR used HTBI primers with the Qiagen OneStep RT-PCR kit, followed by a second-round multiplex PCR, size selection and purification. TCRdb passed the public sequencing reads through fastp at Q25 and MiXCR, retaining productive beta sequences. Rows with one shared CDR3 protein collapse into an entry with the most common genes and DNA. The sample table lists over 500,000 distinct CDR3 sequences, roughly 20% of them with a count of one. The ten largest account for around 7% of the sample. The sequenced material came from peripheral blood. Source of these receptors: a woman between 18 and 30 years old with stable Graves' hyperthyroidism. Some clones in this sample may be carry-over from other donors' samples. Donor details come from another sample of the same person, matched by shared clones.

Written as DNA, the CDR3 is TGCGCCAGCAGCCAAGCACCGGGAGGGCCCGGGGAGCTGTTTTTT. This gives the protein CASSQAPGGPGELFF. V is TRBV4-1 and J is TRBJ2-2; 8 nucleotides agree with TRBD2. CDR1 is MGHRA, CDR2 YSYEKL, per germline. The CDR3 is 15 residues long. V shed 1 base and J 6 bases; nucleotides not matched to a gene: 4.

Of note for this clonotype: A much larger clone differs from this one at a single base, so this may be a read error. The conserved final phenylalanine or tryptophan is absent from the CDR3, which likely points to a read error. The V gene is TRBV12-3 or TRBV12-4, the J gene TRBJ1-1; possible D gene TRBD1, 5 bases. V gave up 6 bases and J gave up 0 bases, with 8 bases separating them. There are 13 residues in the CDR3. As DNA, the CDR3 is TGTGCCAGCAGCCAGGACATGAACACTGAAGCTTTCGTT. Translating gives CASSQDMNTEAFV.

The sample holds many counts of this clonotype. The genes are TRBV12-3 or TRBV12-4 and TRBJ1-2; TRBD1 matches at 7 bases. The junction had 12 bases not matched to a gene; V was cut back by 1 base and J by 4 bases. The CDR3 runs 17 residues. CDR3 protein: CASSLGIVQGKGYGYTF. CDR3 coding DNA: TGTGCCAGCAGTTTAGGAATAGTACAGGGGAAGGGCTATGGCTACACCTTC.

Only a few counts were recorded for this clonotype. Since no conserved phenylalanine or tryptophan closes the CDR3, a read error is the likely cause. In nucleotides, the CDR3 is TGTGCCAGCAGCTTAGGAGAGGGGAGGGAGCAGTACCTC. Its protein product is CASSLGEGREQYL. The V gene is TRBV7-2, the J gene TRBJ2-7, with D perhaps matching TRBD2 (6 bases). The CDR3 has 13 amino acids. V lost 1 base, J lost 7 bases, and 11 bases lay in between. Looked up from germline, CDR1 is SGHTA and CDR2 is FQGNSA.

This clonotype has at least ten counts. The rearrangement links TRBV6-5 to TRBJ2-7; D is perhaps TRBD1 (5 bases). Trimming shortened V by 7 bases and J by 0 bases, and 13 bases separated the two germline ends. This CDR3 is 14 amino acids long. Germline assignment: CDR1 MNHEY and CDR2 SVGAGI. CDR3: CASTTATVSYEQYF. CDR3 bases: TGTGCCAGCACTACCGCGACAGTCTCCTACGAGCAGTACTTC.

This clonotype was detected ten times or more. The J gene is TRBJ2-5, the V gene TRBV28; the D call may be TRBD1 or TRBD2 (6 bases each). The CDR3 runs to 14 residues. Per the germline V gene, CDR1 is MDHEN and CDR2 is SYDVKM. The germline V and J ends were trimmed by 2 bases and 5 bases, with 12 bases remaining between them. The DNA for the CDR3 is TGTGCCAGCAGTTTACCTCGGGGGCGGGAGACCCAGTACTTC. Its protein is CASSLPRGRETQYF.

This clonotype was seen repeatedly, ten times or more. This CDR3 reads CASKKGLETQYF. CDR3 in DNA: TGTGCCAGCAAAAAGGGTCTAGAGACCCAGTACTTC. The V gene is TRBV2, the J gene TRBJ2-5; no reliable D call. The CDR3 has 12 residues. CDR1 and CDR2 from the germline V gene are SNHLY and FYNNEI. Between the trimmed V and J ends, which lost 7 bases and 4 bases, there was a span of 10 bases.

This clonotype appeared many times. This chain links TRBV28 with TRBJ1-1; D is unresolved. The V end lost 1 base, the J end lost 2 bases, and 17 bases lay between the germline ends. The V gene's germline CDR1 is MDHEN and CDR2 SYDVKM. The CDR3 loop spans 17 amino acids. The CDR3 region is CASSLFRLRGSNTEAFF. DNA for the CDR3: TGTGCCAGCAGTTTATTCCGTTTAAGAGGAAGCAACACTGAAGCTTTCTTT.

This chain uses TRBV7-9 with TRBJ1-5; 8 bases align to TRBD1. The germline V gene encodes CDR1 SEHNR and CDR2 FQNEAQ (reference sequence). J gave up 3 bases and V 3 bases, and 4 bases lay outside the gene matches. The CDR3 extends over 15 amino acids. This chain's CDR3 is CASSFVDRDNQPQHF. DNA for the CDR3: TGTGCCAGCAGCTTCGTGGACAGGGACAATCAGCCCCAGCATTTT. The full variable domain, completed using reference TRBV7-9 and TRBJ1-5, is DTGVSQNPRHKITKRGQNVTFRCDPISEHNRLYWYRQTLGQGPEFLTYFQNEAQLEKSRLLSDRFSAERPKGSFSTLEIQRTEQGDSAMYLCASSFVDRDNQPQHFGDGTRLSIL.

This clonotype was seen ten or more times. The chain employs TRBV5-1 and TRBJ2-5; 7 bases are shared with TRBD1. J lost 3 bases, V lost 3 bases, and 11 bases had no gene match. There are 16 residues in the CDR3. Germline-derived CDR1 and CDR2 are SGHRS and YFSETQ. CDR3 amino acids: CASSSGQLEVKETQYF. The DNA for the CDR3 is TGCGCCAGCAGCTCGGGACAGCTAGAGGTGAAAGAGACCCAGTACTTC. The full variable domain, with the rest looked up from reference TRBV5-1 and TRBJ2-5, is KAGVTQTPRYLIKTRGQQVTLSCSPISGHRSVSWYQQTPGQGLQFLFEYFSETQRNKGNFPGRFSGRQFSNSRSEMNVSTLELGDSALYLCASSSGQLEVKETQYFGPGTRLLVL.

The V call is TRBV10-1, the J call TRBJ1-3; D not certain. The germline gives CDR1 WNHNN, CDR2 SYGVQD (reference sequence). V was cut by 3 bases and J by 3 bases, with 6 bases left in between. The CDR3 runs 13 residues. The CDR3 DNA sequence: TGCGCCAGCAGTGAATACCTTGGAAACACCATATATTTT. It codes for CASSEYLGNTIYF.

This clonotype showed up just a few times. The chain carries TRBV6-2 or TRBV6-3 and TRBJ1-2; 12 nucleotides agree with TRBD1. Germline assignment: CDR1 MNHEY and CDR2 SVGEGT. CDR3 length: 18 residues. V shed 4 bases, J shed 3 bases, and the junction held 12 bases outside the gene matches. Here the CDR3 DNA reads TGTGCCAGCAGTTCTTTGCCGGGACAGGGGGCTTCTTACTATGGCTACACCTTC. The encoded protein is CASSSLPGQGASYYGYTF.

This clonotype has a handful of counts. The chain is built from TRBV28 and TRBJ1-1; D is unresolved. The V gene's germline CDR1 is MDHEN and CDR2 SYDVKM. Trimming removed 3 bases at V and 2 bases at J, with 13 bases between. The CDR3 runs to 15 residues. Here the CDR3 reads CASSFLDVPNTEAFF. CDR3 in DNA: TGTGCCAGCAGTTTCTTGGACGTTCCCAACACTGAAGCTTTCTTT.

At least ten counts were recorded for this clonotype. The chain has TRBV12-3 or TRBV12-4 and TRBJ1-3; no clear D gene. V was shortened by 5 bases and J by 3 bases, with 14 bases between the two germline ends. This CDR3 region has 15 residues. The CDR3 DNA reads TGTGCCAGCAGTCCCCGTAAACCGATTGGAAACACCATATATTTT. Encoded protein: CASSPRKPIGNTIYF.